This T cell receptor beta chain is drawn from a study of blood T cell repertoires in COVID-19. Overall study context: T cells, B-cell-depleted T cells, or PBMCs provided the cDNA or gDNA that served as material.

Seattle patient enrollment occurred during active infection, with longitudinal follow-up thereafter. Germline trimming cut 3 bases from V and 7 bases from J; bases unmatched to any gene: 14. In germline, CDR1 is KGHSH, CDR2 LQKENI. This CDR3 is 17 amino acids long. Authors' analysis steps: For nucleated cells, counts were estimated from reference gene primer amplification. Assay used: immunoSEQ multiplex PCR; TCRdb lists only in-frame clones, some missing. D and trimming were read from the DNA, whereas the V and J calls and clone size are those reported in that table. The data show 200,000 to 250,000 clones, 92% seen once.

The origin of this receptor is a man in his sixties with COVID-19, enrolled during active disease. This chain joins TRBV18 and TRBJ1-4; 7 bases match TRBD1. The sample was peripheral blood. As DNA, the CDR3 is TGTGCCAGCTCACCGGGTACAACAGGGGCTGGTAGTGAAAAACTGTTTTTT. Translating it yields CASSPGTTGAGSEKLFF.